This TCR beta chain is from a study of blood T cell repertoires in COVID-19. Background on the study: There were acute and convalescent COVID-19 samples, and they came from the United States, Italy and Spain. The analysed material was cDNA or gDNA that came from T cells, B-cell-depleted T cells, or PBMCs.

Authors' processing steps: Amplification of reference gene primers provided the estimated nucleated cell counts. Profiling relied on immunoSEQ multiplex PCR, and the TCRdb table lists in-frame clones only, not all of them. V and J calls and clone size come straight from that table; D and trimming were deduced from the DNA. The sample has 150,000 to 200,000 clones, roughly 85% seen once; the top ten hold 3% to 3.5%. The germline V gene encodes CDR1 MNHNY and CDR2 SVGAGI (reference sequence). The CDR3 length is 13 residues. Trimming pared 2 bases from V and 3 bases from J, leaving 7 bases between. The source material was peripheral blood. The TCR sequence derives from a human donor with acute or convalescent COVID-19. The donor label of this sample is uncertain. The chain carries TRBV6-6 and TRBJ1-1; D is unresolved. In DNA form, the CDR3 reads TGTGCCAGCAGTTACGCGGGTGACACTGAAGCTTTCTTT. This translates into CASSYAGDTEAFF.